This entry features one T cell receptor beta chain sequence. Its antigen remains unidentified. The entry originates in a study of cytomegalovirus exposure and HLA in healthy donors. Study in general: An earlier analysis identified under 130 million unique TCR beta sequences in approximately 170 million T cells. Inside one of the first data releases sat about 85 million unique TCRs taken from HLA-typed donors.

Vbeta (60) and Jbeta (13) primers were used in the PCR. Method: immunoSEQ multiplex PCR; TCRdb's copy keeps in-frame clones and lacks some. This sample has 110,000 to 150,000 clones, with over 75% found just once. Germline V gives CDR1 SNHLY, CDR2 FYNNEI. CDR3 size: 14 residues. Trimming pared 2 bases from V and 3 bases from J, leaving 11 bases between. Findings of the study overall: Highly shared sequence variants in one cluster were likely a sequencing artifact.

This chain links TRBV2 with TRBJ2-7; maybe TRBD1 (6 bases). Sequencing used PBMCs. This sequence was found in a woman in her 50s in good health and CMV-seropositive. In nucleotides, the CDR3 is TGTGCCAGCAGTGAACCCCAGGGGCACTACGAGCAGTACTTC. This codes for CASSEPQGHYEQYF.